This T cell receptor (beta chain) was found in a study of cytomegalovirus exposure and HLA in healthy donors. Study results and limitations: Based on reports, TCR beta sequences accurately predicted HLA-A and HLA-B alleles for most subjects. Reportedly, diagnosis of cytomegalovirus status by the classifier showed high specificity and sensitivity. The authors enumerated 150 to 200 TCR beta chains as linked to cytomegalovirus.

The PCR used 60 Vbeta and 13 Jbeta primers. Using immunoSEQ multiplex PCR, the repertoire was profiled, and TCRdb retains in-frame clones only, with some absent. The sample contains some 180,000 clones, roughly 86% of which appear only once. With respect to this clone: What it recognizes is unknown.

The source is a man aged 40-55 years in good health and CMV-seropositive. The specimen was PBMCs.

CDR3 coding DNA: TGTGCCAGCAGTCCGCTGGGGGACAGAGCTAATAACATTCAGTACTTC. Its translation is CASSPLGDRANNIQYF. The gene calls are TRBV27 and TRBJ2-4; 7 bases line up with TRBD1. Germline V gene lookup returns CDR1 MNHEY and CDR2 SMNVEV (reference sequence). This CDR3 comprises 16 residues. V dropped 5 bases and J dropped 7; count of bases not matched to a gene: 14.